Each of the 16 T cell receptor beta chains below was sequenced from the same sample in a study of a mutant IDH1 vaccine in newly diagnosed glioma. Time point meaning: week 35, safety follow-up. Each vaccine dose was 300 ug of mutant IDH1 20-mer peptide, with topical imiquimod. These receptors' antigens are unknown. Clones were read by immunoSEQ multiplex PCR, and TCRdb kept only the in-frame ones, dropping some. This sample has 35,000 to 45,000 clones, with roughly 83% found just once. This specimen was PBMCs, taken from a glioma patient whose treatment included an IDH1 peptide vaccine. The receptors were sampled from a woman in her fifties or sixties with glioma.

This clone came up once. This chain joins TRBV19 and TRBJ1-1; 7 bases line up with TRBD1. V trimming: 4 bases; J trimming: 4 bases; junction bases outside the gene matches: 15. Germline lookup yields CDR1 LNHDA and CDR2 SQIVND (reference sequence). This CDR3 is built from 17 residues. CDR3: CASSSAGTVKSGTEAFF. As DNA, the CDR3 is TGTGCCAGTAGTAGCGCCGGGACAGTTAAGTCGGGCACTGAAGCTTTCTTT.

This clone was seen a few times. The CDR3 loop is CASSQDGGYRSPLHF. CDR3 nucleotides: TGCGCCAGCAGCCAAGATGGGGGTTACCGCTCACCCCTCCACTTT. The J gene is TRBJ1-6, the V gene TRBV4-3; possible D gene TRBD1, 5 bases. Trimming pared 0 bases from V and 10 bases from J, leaving 13 bases between. Germline loops: CDR1 LGHNA, CDR2 YSLEER. This CDR3 contains 15 residues.

This sequence joins TRBV7-9 and TRBJ1-2; no clear D. This CDR3 is 12 amino acids long. V shed 1 base and J shed 3 bases, with 3 bases lying between them. CDR1 is SEHNR, CDR2 FQNEAQ, per germline (reference sequence). The CDR3 is CASSLEYYGYTF. As DNA, the CDR3 is TGTGCCAGCAGCTTAGAGTACTATGGCTACACCTTC.

V usage is TRBV19 and J usage is TRBJ2-1, with D unclear. Germline V gene data show CDR1 as LNHDA and CDR2 as SQIVND (reference sequence). This CDR3 is 13 amino acids long. The V and J ends lost 1 base and 7 bases respectively, with 8 bases between them. DNA of the CDR3: TGTGCCAGTAGTATAGGGTTGGGAAATGAGCAGTTCTTC. Translation: CASSIGLGNEQFF.

The rearrangement joins TRBV30 to TRBJ1-6; no firm D call. The CDR3 has 14 residues. Germline CDR1 and CDR2: GTSNPN and SVGIG (reference sequence). V gave up 6 bases and J gave up 8 bases, with 17 bases separating them. The CDR3 bases are TGTGCCTGTAACGGCCTTACGCTAGATTCACCCCTCCACTTT. It encodes CACNGLTLDSPLHF.

In DNA, the CDR3 is TGTGCCAGCAGGGGTGGCAGTTATGGCTACACCTTC. Translated, it gives CASRGGSYGYTF. V usage is TRBV2 and J usage is TRBJ1-2; D call uncertain. The CDR3 runs to 12 residues. Germline loops: CDR1 SNHLY, CDR2 FYNNEI. V lost 6 bases, J lost 5 bases, and 10 bases lay in between.

The chain has TRBV5-4 and TRBJ1-1, with TRBD1 as a possible D gene (5 bases). CDR1 and CDR2 from the germline V gene are SGHNT and YYREEE (reference sequence). There are 14 residues in the CDR3. Trimming stripped 3 bases from V and 1 base from J, with 10 bases between. The CDR3 region is CASSYTDRNTEAFF. DNA for the CDR3: TGTGCCAGCAGCTATACTGACAGGAACACTGAAGCTTTCTTT.

This clone was observed a single time. This sequence joins TRBV4-1 and TRBJ2-1; D may be TRBD1 or TRBD2 (7 bases each). The V gene lost 3 bases and the J gene lost 4 bases, with 19 bases spanning the gap. Germline assignment: CDR1 MGHRA and CDR2 YSYEKL. The CDR3 runs 17 residues. The CDR3 loop reads CASSHRQGGVGYNEQFF. The CDR3 nucleotides read TGCGCCAGCAGCCACCGACAGGGAGGGGTGGGGTACAATGAGCAGTTCTTC.

The V gene is TRBV9, the J gene TRBJ2-1; D not certain. CDR3 length: 13 residues. The V gene lost 4 bases and the J gene lost 4 bases, with 9 bases spanning the gap. Germline V gene data show CDR1 as SGDLS and CDR2 as YYNGEE. The CDR3: CASSLDGYNEQFF. The CDR3 DNA is TGTGCCAGCAGCCTTGACGGTTACAATGAGCAGTTCTTC.

This clone has more than one count but fewer than ten. CDR3 DNA: TGCGCCAGCAGCCAAGATAGACAGGGAACGTATCGGACTGAAGCTTTCTTT. Its protein product is CASSQDRQGTYRTEAFF. The J gene is TRBJ1-1, the V gene TRBV4-1, with 7 bases aligning to TRBD1. This CDR3 contains 17 residues. CDR1 and CDR2 (germline): MGHRA, YSYEKL. V lost 0 bases and J lost 5; bases outside the gene matches: 12.

The count of this clone is one. The CDR3 region has the DNA TGTGCCAGCAGTTTTTCTGGACAGGGGATGTATGGCTACACCTTC. Translated: CASSFSGQGMYGYTF. The chain recombines TRBV27 with TRBJ1-2, with 9 bases aligning to TRBD1. CDR1 is MNHEY and CDR2 is SMNVEV in the germline V gene (reference sequence). This CDR3 has 15 residues. With 3 bases clipped from V and 5 bases from J, the junction kept 7 bases outside the gene matches.

The chain is built from TRBV2 and TRBJ2-5; 7 positions agree with TRBD2. J lost 7 bases, V lost 5 bases, and 7 bases had no gene match. Germline V CDR1 and CDR2: SNHLY, FYNNEI. This CDR3 is 13 amino acids long. DNA for the CDR3: TGTGCCAGCAGTATCGGGGGGTTGGGGACCCAGTACTTC. Protein product: CASSIGGLGTQYF.

V usage is TRBV5-6 and J usage is TRBJ2-6; TRBD1 matches 8 bases. Germline assignment: CDR1 SGHDT and CDR2 YYEEEE. V shed 4 bases, J shed 0 bases, and the junction held 9 bases outside the gene matches. The CDR3 is 18 residues long. As DNA, the CDR3 is TGTGCCAGCAGCAGGGGGACAGGTTATTACTCTGGGGCCAACGTCCTGACTTTC. Protein sequence: CASSRGTGYYSGANVLTF.

The chain recombines TRBV6-1 with TRBJ1-3, with D unresolved. Trimming left V 7 bases short and J 4 bases short, with 17 bases between. Germline assignment: CDR1 MNHNS and CDR2 SASEGT. The CDR3 has 15 amino acids. The CDR3 bases are TGTGCCAGCACCCTGGAGGGTGCAGCCGGAAACACCATATATTTT. The encoded protein is CASTLEGAAGNTIYF.

The chain joins TRBV10-1 to TRBJ2-1, with 8 bases fitting TRBD1. Germline V gene lookup returns CDR1 WNHNN and CDR2 SYGVQD (reference sequence). The trim removed 5 bases at V and 5 bases at J, leaving 5 bases unmatched. The CDR3 runs to 14 residues. CDR3 in amino acids: CASSSDRGDNEQFF. CDR3 DNA sequence: TGCGCCAGCAGTAGCGACAGGGGAGACAATGAGCAGTTCTTC.

This chain connects TRBV11-3 to TRBJ2-3, with 7 positions matching TRBD1. Germline loops: CDR1 SGHNT, CDR2 YENEEA. The CDR3 is 15 residues long. V shed 3 bases and J 6 bases; nucleotides not matched to a gene: 9. As DNA, the CDR3 is TGTGCCAGCAGCTTTACGGGACAGCCTGGGGATACGCAGTATTTT. Residues: CASSFTGQPGDTQYF.